Below are 20 T cell receptor beta chains sequenced from a single sample in a study of T-cell memory formation after mild COVID-19. One entry per CDR3 protein results from TCRdb running MiXCR on the 5' RACE reads. The sample consists of hundreds of thousands of distinct CDR3 sequences, about 15% of them appearing once. The sample was PBMCs or a T cell subset sorted from them (not recorded which). Receptors originate from a man aged 18 to 29 who had mild COVID-19 (a few samples of this study predate the infection). Cell type and time point are not known.

In its sample, this clonotype was seen once. The chain uses TRBV4-2 and TRBJ2-7, with D perhaps given as TRBD1 or TRBD2 (6 bases each). The germline CDR1 and CDR2 sequences are LGHNA and YNFKEQ. This CDR3 is 15 amino acids long. Trimming left V 1 base short and J 3 bases short, with 13 bases between. The CDR3 here is CASSQGGAQGYEQYF. The DNA for the CDR3 is TGTGCCAGCAGCCAAGGGGGGGCTCAGGGCTACGAGCAGTACTTC.

This clonotype was counted only a few times. The chain uses TRBV12-3 or TRBV12-4 and TRBJ1-4; D is uncertain. The CDR3 consists of 11 residues. V lost 2 bases and J 8 bases, leaving 3 bases between the germline ends. This chain's CDR3 is CASSLLEKLFF. Written as DNA, the CDR3 is TGTGCCAGCAGTTTATTGGAAAAACTGTTTTTT.

This sequence joins TRBV5-1 and TRBJ2-2; D gene ambiguous. With 5 bases removed from V and 2 bases from J, the gap between germline ends came to 10 bases. The germline gives CDR1 SGHRS, CDR2 YFSETQ. CDR3 size: 14 residues. DNA of the CDR3: TGCGCCAGCAGAACCCTCCCTAACACCGGGGAGCTGTTTTTT. It codes for CASRTLPNTGELFF.

The genes are TRBV3-1 and TRBJ2-7; 7 bases match TRBD1. Germline values: CDR1 LGHDT, CDR2 YNNKEL (reference sequence). The length of the CDR3 is 14 residues. V shed 1 base and J 3 bases; nucleotides not matched to a gene: 3. The CDR3 coding sequence is TGTGCCAGCAGCCAAGGGGGACAGCGCTACGAGCAGTACTTC. It specifies CASSQGGQRYEQYF.

The sample holds a few counts of this clonotype. The chain employs TRBV4-1 and TRBJ2-3; D unresolved. CDR1 and CDR2 (germline): MGHRA, YSYEKL. This CDR3 is built from 13 residues. V was cut by 2 bases and J by 4 bases, with 7 bases left in between. The CDR3 here is CASSQLPPDTQYF. DNA for the CDR3: TGCGCCAGCAGCCAATTGCCCCCAGATACGCAGTATTTT.

The rearrangement links TRBV12-3 or TRBV12-4 to TRBJ1-4; the D is unclear. The CDR3 covers 17 residues. The V end lost 4 bases, the J end lost 0 bases, and 15 bases lay between the germline ends. CDR3 DNA sequence: TGTGCCAGCAGTTCTCATAACGGGATAACAACTAATGAAAAACTGTTTTTT. Residues: CASSSHNGITTNEKLFF.

V gene TRBV11-2 combines with J gene TRBJ1-2; TRBD1 agrees at 11 bases. The CDR3 spans 14 residues. After removal of 5 bases from V and 7 bases from J, the junction contained 6 bases not matched to a gene. From germline, CDR1 is SGHAT and CDR2 FQNNGV. The CDR3 here is CASSIGQGAAGYTF. CDR3 nucleotides: TGTGCCAGCAGCATCGGACAGGGGGCGGCTGGCTACACCTTC.

J is TRBJ1-1 and V is TRBV12-3 or TRBV12-4; no definite D call. The CDR3 sequence is 15 residues long. V lost 5 bases, J lost 10 bases, and 23 bases lay in between. The CDR3, as DNA: TGTGCCAGCAGTCGCGCACCGATCCAGGATTCCGGAGCTTTCTTT. It codes for CASSRAPIQDSGAFF.

V and J are TRBV4-1 and TRBJ1-4; D is perhaps TRBD1 (6 bases). This CDR3 contains 14 residues. V was pared by 4 bases and J by 6 bases, with 12 bases between. Looked up from germline, CDR1 is MGHRA and CDR2 is YSYEKL. The CDR3, as DNA: TGCGCCAGCAGCCCTGGACAGACAGATGAAAAACTGTTTTTT. Protein: CASSPGQTDEKLFF.

The chain combines TRBV24-1 with TRBJ2-1, with D perhaps given as TRBD1 or TRBD2 (6 bases each). The CDR3 is 15 amino acids. The V gene's germline CDR1 is KGHDR and CDR2 SFDVKD. Trimming pared 10 bases from V and 0 bases from J, leaving 15 bases between. The CDR3 bases are TGTGCCACGGCTGGGGGGCCCAGCTCCTACAATGAGCAGTTCTTC. The encoded protein is CATAGGPSSYNEQFF.

This clonotype was detected ten times or more. This chain connects TRBV2 to TRBJ2-5; D not certain. Trimming shortened V by 6 bases and J by 0 bases, and 5 bases separated the two germline ends. CDR3 length: 12 residues. The V gene's germline CDR1 is SNHLY and CDR2 FYNNEI. DNA for the CDR3: TGTGCCAGCAGACAGTACCAAGAGACCCAGTACTTC. It codes for CASRQYQETQYF. Supplemented by reference TRBV2 and TRBJ2-5, the full variable domain reads EPEVTQTPSHQVTQMGQEVILRCVPISNHLYFYWYRQILGQKVEFLVSFYNNEISEKSEIFDDQFSVERPDGSNFTLKIRSTKLEDSAMYFCASRQYQETQYFGPGTRLLVL.

This clonotype was seen a handful of times. The J gene is TRBJ1-6, the V gene TRBV6-2 or TRBV6-3; D is unresolved. The CDR3 has 15 amino acids. V was trimmed by 8 bases and J by 3 bases, leaving 14 bases between them. CDR1 and CDR2 (germline): MNHEY, SVGEGT. Written as DNA, the CDR3 is TGTGCCAGCCCACGGGAGAGCCTCTATAATTCACCCCTCCACTTT. Amino acid sequence: CASPRESLYNSPLHF.

For the CDR3, the DNA is TGTGCCAGCAGCCCGGGACAGGGGGCGGGTACGCAGTATTTT. This translates into CASSPGQGAGTQYF. The V call is TRBV5-6, the J call TRBJ2-3; TRBD1 matches at 12 bases. The CDR3 length is 14 residues. Germline CDR1 SGHDT, CDR2 YYEEEE. V lost 4 bases and J lost 8; bases outside the gene matches: 5.

This clonotype came up a few times. The chain links TRBV12-3 or TRBV12-4 to TRBJ2-1, with D maybe TRBD2 (5 bases). The CDR3 has 14 amino acids. Trimming cost V 3 bases and J 8 bases, with 14 bases left between them. CDR3: CASSFGGPQDEQFF. The CDR3, as DNA: TGTGCCAGCAGTTTCGGCGGGCCGCAAGATGAGCAGTTCTTC.

This clonotype has a handful of counts. The gene calls are TRBV7-2 and TRBJ2-2; D is ambiguous. The germline V gene encodes CDR1 SGHTA and CDR2 FQGNSA. Trimming took 1 base from V and 5 from J, leaving 5 bases between them. The CDR3 totals 13 residues. The CDR3 sequence: CASSLVETGELFF. CDR3 in DNA: TGTGCCAGCAGCTTAGTCGAGACCGGGGAGCTGTTTTTT.

This clonotype was observed a handful of times. This sequence joins TRBV27 and TRBJ1-5; D is unresolved. CDR3 length equals 14 residues. The germline V gene has CDR1 MNHEY and CDR2 SMNVEV (reference sequence). V lost 6 bases and J lost 2, with 11 bases in between. CDR3 protein: CASSLRPGNQPQHF. CDR3 in DNA: TGTGCCAGCAGCTTGCGTCCAGGCAATCAGCCCCAGCATTTT.

The chain is built from TRBV4-3 and TRBJ1-4; TRBD1 agrees at 8 bases. CDR3 size: 15 residues. Germline CDR1 reads LGHNA; CDR2 reads YSLEER. V was clipped by 2 bases and J by 7 bases; unmatched bases: 6. The CDR3 bases are TGCGCCAGCAGCCAACTCCAGGGGGCAGGTGAAAAACTGTTTTTT. Translating gives CASSQLQGAGEKLFF.

The chain employs TRBV7-3 and TRBJ2-2; the D gene is possibly TRBD2 (7 bases). The CDR3 extends over 15 amino acids. The germline CDR1 and CDR2 sequences are SGHTA and FQGTGA. Trimming shortened V by 5 bases and J by 6 bases, and 16 bases separated the two germline ends. The chain's CDR3 is CASSPTRGGAGELFF. The CDR3 DNA is TGTGCCAGCAGCCCGACGAGGGGGGGGGCCGGGGAGCTGTTTTTT.

This clonotype was counted ten times or more. This chain uses TRBV7-2 with TRBJ2-7; no definite D call. Trimming took 4 bases from V and 2 from J, leaving 6 bases between them. The length of the CDR3 is 12 residues. Per germline, CDR1 SGHTA and CDR2 FQGNSA. The CDR3: CASSSFPYEQYF. CDR3 nucleotide sequence: TGTGCCAGCAGCTCCTTTCCCTACGAGCAGTACTTC.

Only a few counts were recorded for this clonotype. The chain carries TRBV5-1 and TRBJ2-3, with a possible D match to TRBD1 (6 bases). Between the trimmed V and J ends, which lost 0 bases and 3 bases, there was a span of 14 bases. The CDR3 length is 16 residues. The V gene's germline CDR1 is SGHRS and CDR2 YFSETQ. CDR3 in amino acids: CASSLVTWTDTDTQYF. The CDR3 DNA follows: TGCGCCAGCAGCTTGGTGACCTGGACAGATACAGATACGCAGTATTTT. The whole variable domain, filled in from reference TRBV5-1 and TRBJ2-3, reads KAGVTQTPRYLIKTRGQQVTLSCSPISGHRSVSWYQQTPGQGLQFLFEYFSETQRNKGNFPGRFSGRQFSNSRSEMNVSTLELGDSALYLCASSLVTWTDTDTQYFGPGTRLTVL.